The T cell receptor beta chain under discussion was sequenced for a study of patients and donors after allogeneic stem cell transplantation. This clonotype was counted between two and nine times. MiXCR, run by TCRdb on the RT-PCR reads, gives a single entry per CDR3 protein. This table has approximately 140,000 distinct CDR3 sequences, about 36% appearing once. This CDR3 contains 14 residues. Between the trimmed V and J ends, which lost 4 bases and 0 bases, there was a span of 10 bases. CDR1 and CDR2 (germline): SGHRS, YFSETQ. What was sequenced was blood, either unsorted or a sorted T cell fraction (not recorded which). The chain employs TRBV5-1 and TRBJ1-1; D possibly corresponds to TRBD1 (5 bases). The sequence was obtained from a human donor who was either an allogeneic HSCT recipient or a stem cell or donor lymphocyte infusion donor (not recorded which). It is not recorded whose cells these are; they may come from a transplant donor. The CDR3 sequence is CASSTGAVNTEAFF. Here the CDR3 DNA reads TGCGCCAGCAGCACCGGGGCGGTGAACACTGAAGCTTTCTTT. Supplemented by reference TRBV5-1 and TRBJ1-1, the full variable domain reads KAGVTQTPRYLIKTRGQQVTLSCSPISGHRSVSWYQQTPGQGLQFLFEYFSETQRNKGNFPGRFSGRQFSNSRSEMNVSTLELGDSALYLCASSTGAVNTEAFFGQGTRLTVV.